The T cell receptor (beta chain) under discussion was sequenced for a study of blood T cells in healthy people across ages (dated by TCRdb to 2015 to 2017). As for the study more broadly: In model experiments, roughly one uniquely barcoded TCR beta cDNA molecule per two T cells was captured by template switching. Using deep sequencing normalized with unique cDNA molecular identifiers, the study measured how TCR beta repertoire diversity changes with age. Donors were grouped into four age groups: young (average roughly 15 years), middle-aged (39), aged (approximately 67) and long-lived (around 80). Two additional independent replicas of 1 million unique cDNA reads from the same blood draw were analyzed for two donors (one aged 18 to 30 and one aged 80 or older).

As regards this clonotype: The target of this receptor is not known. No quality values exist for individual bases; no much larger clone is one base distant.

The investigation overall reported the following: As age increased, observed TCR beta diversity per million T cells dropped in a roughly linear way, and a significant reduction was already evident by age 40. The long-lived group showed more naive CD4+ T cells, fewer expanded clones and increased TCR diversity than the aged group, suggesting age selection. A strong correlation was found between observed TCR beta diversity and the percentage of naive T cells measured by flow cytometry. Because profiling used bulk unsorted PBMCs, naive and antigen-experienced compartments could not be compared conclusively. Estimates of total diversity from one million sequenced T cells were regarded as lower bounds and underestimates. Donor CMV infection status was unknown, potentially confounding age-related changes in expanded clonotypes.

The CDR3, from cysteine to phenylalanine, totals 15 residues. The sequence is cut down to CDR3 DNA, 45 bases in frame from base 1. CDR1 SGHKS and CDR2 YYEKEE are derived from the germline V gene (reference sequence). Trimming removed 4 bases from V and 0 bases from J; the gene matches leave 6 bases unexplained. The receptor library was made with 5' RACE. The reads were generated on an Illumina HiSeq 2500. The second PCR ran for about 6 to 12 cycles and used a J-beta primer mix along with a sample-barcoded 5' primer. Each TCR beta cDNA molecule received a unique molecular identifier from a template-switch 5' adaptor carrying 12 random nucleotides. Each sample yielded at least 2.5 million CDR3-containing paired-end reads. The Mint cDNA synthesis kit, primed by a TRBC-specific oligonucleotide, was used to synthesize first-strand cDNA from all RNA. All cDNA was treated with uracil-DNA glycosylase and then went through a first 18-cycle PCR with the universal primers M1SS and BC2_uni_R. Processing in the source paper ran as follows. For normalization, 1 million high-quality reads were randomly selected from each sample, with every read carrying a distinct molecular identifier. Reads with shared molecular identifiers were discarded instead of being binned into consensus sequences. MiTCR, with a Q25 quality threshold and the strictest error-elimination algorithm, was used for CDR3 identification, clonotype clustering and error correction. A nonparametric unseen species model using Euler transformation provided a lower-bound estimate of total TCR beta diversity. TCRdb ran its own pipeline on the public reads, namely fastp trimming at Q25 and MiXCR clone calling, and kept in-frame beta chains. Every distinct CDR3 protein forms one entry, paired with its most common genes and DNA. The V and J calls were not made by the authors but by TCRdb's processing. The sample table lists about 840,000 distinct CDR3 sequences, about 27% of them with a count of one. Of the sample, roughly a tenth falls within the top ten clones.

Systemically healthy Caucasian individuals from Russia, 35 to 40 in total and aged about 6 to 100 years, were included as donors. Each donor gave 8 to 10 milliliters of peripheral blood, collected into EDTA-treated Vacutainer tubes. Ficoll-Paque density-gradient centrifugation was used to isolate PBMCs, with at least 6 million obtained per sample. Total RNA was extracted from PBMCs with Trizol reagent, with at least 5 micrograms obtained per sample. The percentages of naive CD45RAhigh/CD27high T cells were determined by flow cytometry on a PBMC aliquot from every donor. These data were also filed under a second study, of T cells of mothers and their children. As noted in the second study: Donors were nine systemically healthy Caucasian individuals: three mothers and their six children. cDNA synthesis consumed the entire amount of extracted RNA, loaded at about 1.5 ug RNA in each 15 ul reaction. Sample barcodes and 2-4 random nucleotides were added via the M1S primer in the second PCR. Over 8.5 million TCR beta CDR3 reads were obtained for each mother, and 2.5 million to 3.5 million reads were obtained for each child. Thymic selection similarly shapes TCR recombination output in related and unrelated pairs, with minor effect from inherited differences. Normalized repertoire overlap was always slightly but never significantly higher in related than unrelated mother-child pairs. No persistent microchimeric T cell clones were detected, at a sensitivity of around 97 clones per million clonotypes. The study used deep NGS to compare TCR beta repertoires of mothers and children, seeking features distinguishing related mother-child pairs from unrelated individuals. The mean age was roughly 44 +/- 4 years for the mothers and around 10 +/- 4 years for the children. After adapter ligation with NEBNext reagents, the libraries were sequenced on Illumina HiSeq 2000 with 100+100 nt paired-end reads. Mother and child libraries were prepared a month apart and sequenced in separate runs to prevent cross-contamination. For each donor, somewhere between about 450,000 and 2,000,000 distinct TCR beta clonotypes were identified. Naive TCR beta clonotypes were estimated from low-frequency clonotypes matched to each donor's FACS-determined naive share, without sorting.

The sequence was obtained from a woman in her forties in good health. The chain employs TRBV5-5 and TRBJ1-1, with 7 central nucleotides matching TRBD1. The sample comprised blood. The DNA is TGTGCCAGCAGCCGTCAGGGGGGCATGAACACTGAAGCTTTCTTT. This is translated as CASSRQGGMNTEAFF.